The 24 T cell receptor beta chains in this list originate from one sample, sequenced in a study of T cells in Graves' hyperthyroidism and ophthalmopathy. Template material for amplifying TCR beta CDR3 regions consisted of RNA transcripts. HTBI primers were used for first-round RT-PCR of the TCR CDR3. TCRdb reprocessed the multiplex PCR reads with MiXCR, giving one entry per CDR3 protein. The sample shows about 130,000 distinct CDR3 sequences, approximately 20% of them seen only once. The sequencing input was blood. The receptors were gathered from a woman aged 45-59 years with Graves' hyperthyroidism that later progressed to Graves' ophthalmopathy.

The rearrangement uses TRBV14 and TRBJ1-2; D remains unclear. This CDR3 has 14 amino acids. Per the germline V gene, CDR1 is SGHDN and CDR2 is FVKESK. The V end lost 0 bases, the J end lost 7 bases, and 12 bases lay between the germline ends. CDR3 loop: CASSQEGRYSGYTF. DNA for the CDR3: TGTGCCAGCAGCCAAGAGGGCAGGTACTCTGGCTACACCTTC.

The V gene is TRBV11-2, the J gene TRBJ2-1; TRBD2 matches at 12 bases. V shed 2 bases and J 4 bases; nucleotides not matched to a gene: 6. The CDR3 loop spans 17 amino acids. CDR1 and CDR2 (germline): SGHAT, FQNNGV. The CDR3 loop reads CASSLTQGLAGYNEQFF. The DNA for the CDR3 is TGTGCCAGCAGCTTAACGCAGGGACTAGCGGGTTACAATGAGCAGTTCTTC.

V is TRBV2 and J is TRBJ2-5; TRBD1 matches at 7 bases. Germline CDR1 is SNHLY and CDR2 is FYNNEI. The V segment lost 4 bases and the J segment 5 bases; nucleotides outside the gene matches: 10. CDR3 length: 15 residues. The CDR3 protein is CASSGQGNAKETQYF. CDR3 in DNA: TGTGCCAGCAGTGGACAGGGAAATGCGAAGGAGACCCAGTACTTC.

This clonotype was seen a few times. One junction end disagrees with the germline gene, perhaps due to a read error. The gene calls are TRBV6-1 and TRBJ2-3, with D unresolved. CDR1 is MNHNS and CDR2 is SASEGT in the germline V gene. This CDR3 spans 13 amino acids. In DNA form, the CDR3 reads TGTGCCAGCAGTAAAGCCCCCACAGATACGCAGTATTTT. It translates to CASSKAPTDTQYF.

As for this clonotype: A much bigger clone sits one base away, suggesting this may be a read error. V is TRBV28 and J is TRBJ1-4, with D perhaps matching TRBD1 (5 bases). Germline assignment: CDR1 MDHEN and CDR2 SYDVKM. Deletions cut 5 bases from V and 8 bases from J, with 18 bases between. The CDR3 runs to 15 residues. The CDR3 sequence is CASSPPGAEEEKLFF. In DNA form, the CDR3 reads TGTGCCAGCAGTCCCCCCGGGGCAGAAGAAGAAAAACTGTTTTTT.

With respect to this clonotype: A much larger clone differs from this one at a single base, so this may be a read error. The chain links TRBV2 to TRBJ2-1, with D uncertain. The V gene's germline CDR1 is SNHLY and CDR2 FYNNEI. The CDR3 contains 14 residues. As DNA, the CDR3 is TGTGCCAACAGTGAAGGTCGAGCTGGGCATGAGCAGTTCTTC. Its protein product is CANSEGRAGHEQFF.

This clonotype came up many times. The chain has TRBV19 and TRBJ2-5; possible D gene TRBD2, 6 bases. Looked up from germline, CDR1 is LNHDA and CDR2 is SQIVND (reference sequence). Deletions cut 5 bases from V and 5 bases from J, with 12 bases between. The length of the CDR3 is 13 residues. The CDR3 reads CASSSTRGETQYF. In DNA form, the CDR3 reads TGTGCCAGTAGTTCGACTAGAGGGGAGACCCAGTACTTC. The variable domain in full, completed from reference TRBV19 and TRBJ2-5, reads DGGITQSPKYLFRKEGQNVTLSCEQNLNHDAMYWYRQDPGQGLRLIYYSQIVNDFQKGDIAEGYSVSREKKESFPLTVTSAQKNPTAFYLCASSSTRGETQYFGPGTRLLVL.

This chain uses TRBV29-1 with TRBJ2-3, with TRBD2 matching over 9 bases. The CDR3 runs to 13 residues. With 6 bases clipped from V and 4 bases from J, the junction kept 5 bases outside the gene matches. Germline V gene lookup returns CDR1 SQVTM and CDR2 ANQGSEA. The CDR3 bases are TGCAGCGTATTAGCGGGAGTGGCAGATACGCAGTATTTT. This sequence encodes CSVLAGVADTQYF.

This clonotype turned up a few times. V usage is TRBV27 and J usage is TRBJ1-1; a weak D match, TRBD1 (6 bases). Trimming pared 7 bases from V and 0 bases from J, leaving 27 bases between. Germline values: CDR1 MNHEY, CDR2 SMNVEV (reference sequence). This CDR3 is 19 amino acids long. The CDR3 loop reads CASMVRGAGWGMMNTEAFF. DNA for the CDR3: TGTGCCAGCATGGTCCGGGGGGCGGGGTGGGGGATGATGAACACTGAAGCTTTCTTT.

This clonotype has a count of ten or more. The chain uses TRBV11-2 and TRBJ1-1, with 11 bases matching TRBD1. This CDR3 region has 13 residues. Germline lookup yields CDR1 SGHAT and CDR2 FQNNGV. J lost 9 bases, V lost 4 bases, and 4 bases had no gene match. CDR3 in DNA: TGTGCCAGCAGCTCGGGACAGGGGGTGCAAGCTTTCTTT. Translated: CASSSGQGVQAFF. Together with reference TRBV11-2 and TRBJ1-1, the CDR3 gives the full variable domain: EAGVAQSPRYKIIEKRQSVAFWCNPISGHATLYWYQQILGQGPKLLIQFQNNGVVDDSQLPKDRFSAERLKGVDSTLKIQPAKLEDSAVYLCASSSGQGVQAFFGQGTRLTVV.

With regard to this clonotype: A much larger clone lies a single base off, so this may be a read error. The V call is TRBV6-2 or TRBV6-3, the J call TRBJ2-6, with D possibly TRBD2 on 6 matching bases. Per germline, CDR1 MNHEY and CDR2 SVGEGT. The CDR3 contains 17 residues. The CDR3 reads CAGSVGGIHSGANVLTF. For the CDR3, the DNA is TGTGCCGGCAGTGTGGGAGGAATCCACTCTGGGGCCAACGTCCTGACTTTC.

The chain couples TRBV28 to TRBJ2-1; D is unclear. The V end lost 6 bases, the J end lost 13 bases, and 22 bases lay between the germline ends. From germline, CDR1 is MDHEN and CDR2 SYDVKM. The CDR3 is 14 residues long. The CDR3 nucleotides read TGTGCCAGCAGCCAAGATATTCGGGCGTTAGAACAGTTCTTC. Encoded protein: CASSQDIRALEQFF.

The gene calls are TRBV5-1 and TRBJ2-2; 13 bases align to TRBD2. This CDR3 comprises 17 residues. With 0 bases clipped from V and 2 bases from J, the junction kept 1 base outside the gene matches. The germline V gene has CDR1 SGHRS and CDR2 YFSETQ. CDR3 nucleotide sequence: TGCGCCAGCAGCTTGGGGGGACTAGCGGGAAACACCGGGGAGCTGTTTTTT. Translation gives CASSLGGLAGNTGELFF.

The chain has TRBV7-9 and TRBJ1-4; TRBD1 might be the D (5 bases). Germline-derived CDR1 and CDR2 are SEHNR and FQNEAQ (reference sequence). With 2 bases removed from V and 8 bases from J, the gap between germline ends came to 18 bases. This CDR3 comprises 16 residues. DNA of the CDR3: TGTGCCAGCAGCTTATCTGGGGGGGTTGGGCGCGAAAAACTGTTTTTT. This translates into CASSLSGGVGREKLFF. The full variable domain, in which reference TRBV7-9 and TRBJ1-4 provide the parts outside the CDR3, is DTGVSQNPRHKITKRGQNVTFRCDPISEHNRLYWYRQTLGQGPEFLTYFQNEAQLEKSRLLSDRFSAERPKGSFSTLEIQRTEQGDSAMYLCASSLSGGVGREKLFFGSGTQLSVL.

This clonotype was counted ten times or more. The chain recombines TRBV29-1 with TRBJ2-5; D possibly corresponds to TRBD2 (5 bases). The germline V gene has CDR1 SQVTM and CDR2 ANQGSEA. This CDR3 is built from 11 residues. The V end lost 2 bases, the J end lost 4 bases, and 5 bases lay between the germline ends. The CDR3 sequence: CSVERGETQYF. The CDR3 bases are TGCAGCGTTGAACGGGGAGAGACCCAGTACTTC.

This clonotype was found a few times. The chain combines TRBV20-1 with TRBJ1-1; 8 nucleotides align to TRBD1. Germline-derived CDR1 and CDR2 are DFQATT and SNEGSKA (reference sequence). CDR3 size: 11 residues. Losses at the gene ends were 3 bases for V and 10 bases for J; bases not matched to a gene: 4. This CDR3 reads CSASYDRGAFF. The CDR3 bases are TGCAGTGCTAGCTACGACAGGGGAGCTTTCTTT.

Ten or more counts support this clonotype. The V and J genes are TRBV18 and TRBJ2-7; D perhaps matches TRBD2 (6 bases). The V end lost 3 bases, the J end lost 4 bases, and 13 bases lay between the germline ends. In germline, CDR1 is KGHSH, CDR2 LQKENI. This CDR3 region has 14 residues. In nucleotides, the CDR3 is TGTGCCAGCTCACCCGACGCGACTAGGTACGAGCAGTACTTC. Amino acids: CASSPDATRYEQYF.

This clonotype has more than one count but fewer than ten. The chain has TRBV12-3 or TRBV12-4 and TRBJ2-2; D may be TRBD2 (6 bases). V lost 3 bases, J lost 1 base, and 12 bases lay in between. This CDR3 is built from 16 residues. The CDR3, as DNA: TGTGCCAGCAGTTTGGGACTTCCCAGGAACACCGGGGAGCTGTTTTTT. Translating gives CASSLGLPRNTGELFF.

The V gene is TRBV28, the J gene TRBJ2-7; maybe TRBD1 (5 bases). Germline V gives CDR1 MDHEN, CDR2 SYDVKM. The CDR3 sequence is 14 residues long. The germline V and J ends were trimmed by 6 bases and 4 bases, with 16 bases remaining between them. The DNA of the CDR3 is TGTGCCAGCAGCCATACTCCAAAGGGGTACGAGCAGTACTTC. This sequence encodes CASSHTPKGYEQYF.

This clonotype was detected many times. The CDR3 reads CASSQGQAYEQYF. In DNA, the CDR3 is TGTGCCAGCAGCCAAGGCCAGGCCTACGAGCAGTACTTC. This chain uses TRBV3-1 with TRBJ2-7; D is ambiguous. The CDR3 runs 13 residues. CDR1 is LGHDT, CDR2 YNNKEL, per germline (reference sequence). V was trimmed by 1 base and J by 2 bases, leaving 6 bases between them.

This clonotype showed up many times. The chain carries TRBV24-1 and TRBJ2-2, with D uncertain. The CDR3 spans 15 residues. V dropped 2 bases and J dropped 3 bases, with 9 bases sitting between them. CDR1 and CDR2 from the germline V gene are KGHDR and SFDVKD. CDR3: CATSDSPRDTGELFF. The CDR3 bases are TGTGCCACCAGTGATTCGCCTCGGGACACCGGGGAGCTGTTTTTT.

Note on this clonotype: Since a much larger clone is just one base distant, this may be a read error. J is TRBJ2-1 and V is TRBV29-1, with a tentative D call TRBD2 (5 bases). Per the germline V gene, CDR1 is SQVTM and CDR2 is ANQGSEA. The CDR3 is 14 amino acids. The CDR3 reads CGVEGLGEYNEQFF. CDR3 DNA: TGCGGCGTTGAAGGACTGGGCGAATACAATGAGCAGTTCTTC.

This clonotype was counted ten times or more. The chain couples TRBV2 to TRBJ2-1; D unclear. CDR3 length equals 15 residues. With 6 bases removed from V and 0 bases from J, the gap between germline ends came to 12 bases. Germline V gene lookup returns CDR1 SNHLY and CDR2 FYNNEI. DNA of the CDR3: TGTGCCAGCAGGCTCGACTTAAGCTCCTACAATGAGCAGTTCTTC. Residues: CASRLDLSSYNEQFF.

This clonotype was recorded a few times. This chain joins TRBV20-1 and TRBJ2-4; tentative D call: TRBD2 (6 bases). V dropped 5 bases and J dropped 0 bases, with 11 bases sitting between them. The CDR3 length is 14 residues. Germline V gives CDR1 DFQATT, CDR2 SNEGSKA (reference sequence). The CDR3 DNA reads TGCAGTGCTCCGGGGGAGGTAGCCAAAAACATTCAGTACTTC. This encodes CSAPGEVAKNIQYF.